This TCR beta chain was recovered during a study of shared clonotypes between healthy human individuals. The CDR3 is 17 residues long. Trimming took off 4 bases at V and 6 bases at J, with 23 bases between the two ends. Germline lookup yields CDR1 SGDLS and CDR2 YYNGEE. Generated by immunoSEQ multiplex PCR, the TCRdb table keeps only in-frame clones and is missing some. The sample has a few million clones; 85% to 95% are singletons. The sequencing sample was made of naive CD4+ T cells from PBMCs. Subset defined: CD45RA+ positively selected. The V and J genes are TRBV9 and TRBJ1-5; no definite D call. This receptor was taken from a man aged 18 to 35 in good health. Some clones in this sample may be carry-over from other donors' samples. CDR3 in DNA: TGTGCCAGCAGCCCCCTCGGTGGACCGCCTGAGGTTCAGCCCCAGCATTTT. Its protein product is CASSPLGGPPEVQPQHF.